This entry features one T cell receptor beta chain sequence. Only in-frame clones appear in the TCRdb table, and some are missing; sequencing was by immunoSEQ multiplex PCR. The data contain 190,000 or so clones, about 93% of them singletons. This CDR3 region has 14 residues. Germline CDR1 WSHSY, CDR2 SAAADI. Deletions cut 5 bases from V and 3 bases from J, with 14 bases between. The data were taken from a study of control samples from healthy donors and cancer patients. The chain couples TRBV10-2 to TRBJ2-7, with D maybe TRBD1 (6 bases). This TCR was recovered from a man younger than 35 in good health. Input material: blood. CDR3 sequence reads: CASSFPGHHYEQYF. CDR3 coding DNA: TGCGCCAGCAGTTTCCCGGGACATCACTACGAGCAGTACTTC.